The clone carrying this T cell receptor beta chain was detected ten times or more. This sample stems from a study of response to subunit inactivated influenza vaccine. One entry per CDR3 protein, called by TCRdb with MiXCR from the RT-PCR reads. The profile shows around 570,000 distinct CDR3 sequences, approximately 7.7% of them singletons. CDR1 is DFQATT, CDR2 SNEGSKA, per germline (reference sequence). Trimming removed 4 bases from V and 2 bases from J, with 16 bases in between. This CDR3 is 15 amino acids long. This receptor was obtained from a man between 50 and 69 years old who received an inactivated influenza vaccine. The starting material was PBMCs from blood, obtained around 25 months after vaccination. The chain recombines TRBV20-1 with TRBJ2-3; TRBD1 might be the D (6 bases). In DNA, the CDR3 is TGCAGTGCTACACAAGCAAACAGGGCCACAGATACGCAGTATTTT. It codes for CSATQANRATDTQYF.